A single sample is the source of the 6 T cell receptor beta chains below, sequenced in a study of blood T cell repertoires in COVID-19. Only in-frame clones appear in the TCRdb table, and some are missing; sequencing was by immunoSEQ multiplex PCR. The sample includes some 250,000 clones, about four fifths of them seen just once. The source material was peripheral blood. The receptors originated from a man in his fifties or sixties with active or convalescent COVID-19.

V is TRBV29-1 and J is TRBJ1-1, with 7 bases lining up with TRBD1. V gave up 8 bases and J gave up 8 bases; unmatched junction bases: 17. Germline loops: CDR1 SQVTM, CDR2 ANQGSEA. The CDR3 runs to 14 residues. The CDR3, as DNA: TGCAGCACCACCTCCCAGGGGGGCCTTCCCGAAGCTTTCTTT. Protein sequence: CSTTSQGGLPEAFF.

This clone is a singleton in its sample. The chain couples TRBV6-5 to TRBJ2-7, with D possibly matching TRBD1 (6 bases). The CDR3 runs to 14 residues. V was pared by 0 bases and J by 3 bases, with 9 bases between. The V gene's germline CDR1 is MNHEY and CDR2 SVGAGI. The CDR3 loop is CASSYSDSYYEQYF. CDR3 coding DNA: TGTGCCAGCAGTTACTCGGACAGTTACTACGAGCAGTACTTC.

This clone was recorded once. For the CDR3, the DNA is TGTGCCAGCAGCTTGGGTCTGGGGAGCACTGAAGCTTTCTTT. Protein product: CASSLGLGSTEAFF. The chain uses TRBV5-8 and TRBJ1-1; D is unresolved. This CDR3 is built from 14 residues. The germline V gene encodes CDR1 SGHTS and CDR2 YDEGEE. Trimming stripped 0 bases from V and 4 bases from J, with 10 bases between.

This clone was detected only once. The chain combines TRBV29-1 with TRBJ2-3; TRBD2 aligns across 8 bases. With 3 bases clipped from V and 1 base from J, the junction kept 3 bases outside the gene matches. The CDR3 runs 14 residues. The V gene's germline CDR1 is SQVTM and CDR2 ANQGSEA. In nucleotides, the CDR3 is TGCAGCGTTGAGGCGGGGGGAGGCACAGATACGCAGTATTTT. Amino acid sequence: CSVEAGGGTDTQYF.

CDR3 nucleotides: TGTGCCAGCGGCCGGGGGGGACCCGACATGAACACTGAAGCTTTCTTT. It is translated as CASGRGGPDMNTEAFF. J is TRBJ1-1 and V is TRBV25-1, with a tentative D call TRBD1 (5 bases). CDR3 length: 16 residues. From germline, CDR1 is MGHDK and CDR2 SYGVNS. V dropped 8 bases and J dropped 0 bases, with 19 bases sitting between them.

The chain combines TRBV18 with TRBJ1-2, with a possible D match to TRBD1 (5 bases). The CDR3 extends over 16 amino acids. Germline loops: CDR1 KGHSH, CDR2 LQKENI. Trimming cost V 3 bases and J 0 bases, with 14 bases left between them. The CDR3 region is CASSPLGLQANYGYTF. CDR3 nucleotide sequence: TGTGCCAGCTCACCCTTGGGGCTCCAAGCTAACTATGGCTACACCTTC.